These T cell receptor beta chains were read from a single sample in a study of T cells in localized non-small cell lung cancer. Sequencing was performed with immunoSEQ multiplex PCR; in TCRdb, only in-frame clones are kept and a portion is missing. The sample includes tens of thousands of clones, approximately 77% of them seen just once. Sequenced material: peripheral blood, taken before any cancer treatment. All receptors come from a man aged 40 to 70 with stage I squamous cell lung carcinoma. The CDR3 runs from the conserved cysteine through the conserved F or W. The D gene is left open where the match is weak. Not every row has a clone size; where given, it reads once, few, many or a size class.

size	D	V	J	DNA	CDR3
.	TRBD2	TRBV18	TRBJ2-7	TGTGCCAGCTCCCCAAAAGGCGGGGGGGCCGACGAGCAGTACTTC	CASSPKGGGADEQYF
.	.	TRBV28	TRBJ1-5	TGTGCCAGCAGCCCCCTAGACAGCCCCCGTGACGAGCCCCAGCATTTT	CASSPLDSPRDEPQHF
.	TRBD1	TRBV11-2	TRBJ2-5	TGTGCCAGCAGCATCCGGACAGGGGGCGAGGAGACCCAGTACTTC	CASSIRTGGEETQYF
.	TRBD1	TRBV7-8	TRBJ2-7	TGTGCCAGCAGCGCACGACAGGGGGCTGACGAGCAGTACTTC	CASSARQGADEQYF
once	.	TRBV6-4	TRBJ1-2	TGTGCCAGCAGGGAACCGGACAGCATATACTATGGCTACACCTTC	CASREPDSIYYGYTF
.	TRBD1	TRBV19	TRBJ1-2	TGTGCCAGCCGGGACAGAGAAGTCTATGGCTACACCTTC	CASRDREVYGYTF
.	.	TRBV19	TRBJ1-5	TGTGCCAGTACTCCTACCCGGACAGTTCCTCAGCCCCAGCATTTT	CASTPTRTVPQPQHF
.	.	TRBV7-7	TRBJ2-2	TGTGCCAGCTCCCCGGGAAACACCGGGGAGCTGTTTTTT	CASSPGNTGELFF
.	TRBD1	TRBV19	TRBJ1-4	TGTGCCAGTAGGGACAGGGTGGAAAAACTGTTTTTT	CASRDRVEKLFF
.	.	TRBV7-6	TRBJ2-7	TGTGCCAGCAGCGAACAAAGCTCCTACGAGCAGTACTTC	CASSEQSSYEQYF
once	TRBD1	TRBV7-9	TRBJ1-6	TGTGCCAGCAGCCCGCCGCGCTCAGGGGGCCCGAATTCACCCCTCCACTTT	CASSPPRSGGPNSPLHF
.	.	TRBV19	TRBJ2-6	TGTGCCAGTAGTCGCGGCCCTAGCGCTGGGGCCAACGTCCTGACTTTC	CASSRGPSAGANVLTF
.	.	TRBV25-1	TRBJ2-2	TGTGCCAGCAGTGCGGCCGGGACATTGAACACCGGGGAGCTGTTTTTT	CASSAAGTLNTGELFF
few	.	TRBV4-1	TRBJ1-5	TGCGCCAGCAGCCAAGAGGCGGCGAATCAGCCCCAGCATTTT	CASSQEAANQPQHF
.	.	TRBV25-1	TRBJ1-4	TGTGCCAGCAGTGCTAATACAGGGACGGGGAGCTTT	CASSANTGTGSF
.	.	TRBV28	TRBJ1-1	TGTGCCATCCAGGCTCCGTCAGGTGAAGCTTTCTTT	CAIQAPSGEAFF
.	TRBD2	TRBV7-9	TRBJ2-3	TGTGCCAGCAGCCCCCCGAGGACTAGCGGCGGCCATACGCAGTATTTT	CASSPPRTSGGHTQYF
.	.	TRBV6-1	TRBJ2-3	TGTGCCAGCAGTCCTACTTCTAGTGATACGCAGTATTTT	CASSPTSSDTQYF
.	.	TRBV6-5	TRBJ2-5	TGTGCCAGCAGTTATAACAGGCAGACCCAGTACTTC	CASSYNRQTQYF
few	.	TRBV7-8	TRBJ1-1	TGTGCCAGCAGCAAACTGAACACTGAAGCTTTCTTT	CASSKLNTEAFF
.	.	TRBV27	TRBJ2-7	TGTGCCAGCAGTTCCCCAGACAGGATAAGCTCCTACGAGCAGTACTTC	CASSSPDRISSYEQYF
.	.	TRBV29-1	TRBJ2-7	TGCAGCGTTGGGGCAGGAACCTACGAGCAGTACTTC	CSVGAGTYEQYF
.	TRBD1	TRBV19	TRBJ1-5	TGTGCCAGTAGTAGCTACCCCGACAGGGGAAGATATCAGCCCCAGCATTTT	CASSSYPDRGRYQPQHF
.	.	TRBV5-4	TRBJ1-2	TGTGCCAGCAGCATGGGAAGTTATGGGAATGGCTACACCTTC	CASSMGSYGNGYTF
.	TRBD2	TRBV6-5	TRBJ2-1	TGTGCCAGCAGACTCACCGGGGGGGGTGAGCAGTTCTTC	CASRLTGGGEQFF
once	.	TRBV28	TRBJ1-1	TGTGCCAGCAGGTCCAGTCTATGGGGCACTGAAGCTTTCTTT	CASRSSLWGTEAFF
.	.	TRBV28	TRBJ2-1	TGTGCCAGCAGTACACCGGGCCAATTAAATGAGCAGTTCTTC	CASSTPGQLNEQFF
.	TRBD1	TRBV4-1	TRBJ1-5	TGCGCCAGCAGCCAAGGCCCGGGACAGGGTGGTCAGCCCCAGCATTTT	CASSQGPGQGGQPQHF
few	.	TRBV7-8	TRBJ2-1	TGTGCCAGCAGCTTAGCCAGGGTCTACAATGAGCAGTTCTTC	CASSLARVYNEQFF
.	.	TRBV5-1	TRBJ2-3	TGCGCCAGCAGCCGCGGACAGTACACAGATACGCAGTATTTT	CASSRGQYTDTQYF
.	.	TRBV5-1	TRBJ2-5	TGCGCCAGCAGCCCCGGACACCGGGAGACCCAGTACTTC	CASSPGHRETQYF
.	TRBD2	TRBV11-2	TRBJ2-2	TGTGCCAGCAGCTTACTAGCGGGCACCGGGGAGCTGTTTTTT	CASSLLAGTGELFF
.	.	TRBV5-1	TRBJ2-2	TGCGCCAGCAGCTTGGGCCCCTTCAGGGGAGATAACACCGGGGAGCTGTTTTTT	CASSLGPFRGDNTGELFF
.	.	TRBV19	TRBJ1-5	TGTGCCAGTAGGGGCGTTGTTTATAGCAATCAGCCCCAGCATTTT	CASRGVVYSNQPQHF
.	.	TRBV7-9	TRBJ1-4	TGTGCCAGCAGGTACATGACTAATGAAAAACTGTTTTTT	CASRYMTNEKLFF
.	TRBD2	TRBV7-3	TRBJ2-1	TGTGCCAGCAGGCAGATCTTCGGGACTAGCGTCAACAATGAGCAGTTCTTC	CASRQIFGTSVNNEQFF
.	TRBD2	TRBV5-1	TRBJ2-3	TGCGCCAGCAGTTCTCGGACTAGCCCAGATACGCAGTATTTT	CASSSRTSPDTQYF
.	.	TRBV6-8	TRBJ1-2	TGTGCCAGCCAGTTAAACTATGGCTACACCTTC	CASQLNYGYTF
.	.	TRBV6-1	TRBJ2-5	TGTGCCAGCGAATGGGGAGGAGCCCAAGAGACCCAGTACTTC	CASEWGGAQETQYF
.	.	TRBV28	TRBJ2-7	TGTGCCAGCACCTCGTCCCAGCACACAGGTTACGAGCAGTACTTC	CASTSSQHTGYEQYF
.	.	TRBV5-4	TRBJ1-1	TGTGCCAGCAGCTTGGCCGGGGTGAAGGGGCGAACTGAAGCTTTCTTT	CASSLAGVKGRTEAFF
.	TRBD1	TRBV9	TRBJ2-1	TGTGCCAGCAGCCTCGGGACAGGGGGCCCCCTGGGGCAGTTCTTC	CASSLGTGGPLGQFF
.	TRBD1	TRBV5-4	TRBJ1-2	TGTGCCAGCAGCGAAGGGACAGCCAAACTGTATGGCTACACCTTC	CASSEGTAKLYGYTF
.	TRBD1	TRBV27	TRBJ1-2	TGTGCCAGCAGTCGCACCTTAGGACAGGGTCATCCCTACACCTTC	CASSRTLGQGHPYTF
.	.	TRBV5-6	TRBJ1-2	TGTGCCAGCAGCTTTAGGGGAGGAGGCTACACCTTC	CASSFRGGGYTF
once	.	TRBV27	TRBJ2-7	TGTGCCAGCAGTAGCTACTACGAGCAGTACTTC	CASSSYYEQYF
.	TRBD1	TRBV18	TRBJ2-2	TGTGCCAGCTCATCGGGACAGGGGGCCGGGGAGCTGTTTTTT	CASSSGQGAGELFF
.	.	TRBV7-9	TRBJ1-1	TGTGCCAGCAGCTCGGGACGGCGCGAAGCTTTCTTT	CASSSGRREAFF